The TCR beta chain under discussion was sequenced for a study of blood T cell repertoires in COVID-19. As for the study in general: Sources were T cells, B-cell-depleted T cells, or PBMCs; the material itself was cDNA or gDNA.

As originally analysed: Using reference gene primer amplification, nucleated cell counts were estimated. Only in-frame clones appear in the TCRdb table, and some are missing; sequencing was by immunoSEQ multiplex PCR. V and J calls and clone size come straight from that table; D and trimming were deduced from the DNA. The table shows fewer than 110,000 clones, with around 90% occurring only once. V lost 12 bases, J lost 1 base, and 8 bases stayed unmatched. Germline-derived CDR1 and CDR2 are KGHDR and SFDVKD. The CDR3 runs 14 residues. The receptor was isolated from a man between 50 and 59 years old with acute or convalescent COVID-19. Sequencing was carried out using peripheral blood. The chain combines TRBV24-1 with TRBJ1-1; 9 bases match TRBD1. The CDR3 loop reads CAELPGQGNTEAFF. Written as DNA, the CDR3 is TGTGCCGAACTACCGGGACAGGGGAACACTGAAGCTTTCTTT.